This T cell receptor (beta chain) came from a study of monozygotic twins with inflammatory bowel disease (dated by TCRdb to about 2019). With respect to the entire study: The complete study included 28 monozygotic twin pairs: 19 IBD-discordant Danish pairs and nine German pairs, of which four were IBD-concordant and five were IBD-discordant. Within discordant pairs, disease-associated traits were sought mainly by comparing IBD patients with their genetically identical healthy co-twins. Each individual had, on average, about 151 000 unique TCRalpha sequences and 181 000 unique TCRbeta sequences available for analysis. Results and caveats for the whole study, not just this receptor: No single strong signal or clonotype linked to IBD turned up in the results, so the idea that one exists was not supported. Repertoire similarity did not differ between concordant and discordant twins, possibly due to limited statistical power. Measured by the inverse Simpson index, TCRbeta repertoire diversity was lower in IBD patients than in their healthy co-twins. Compared with healthy twins, IBD patients shared fewer clonotypes with other individuals, and the difference was most pronounced in patients with signs of disease activity. Because patients were on differing immunosuppressive treatments, the repertoires may have picked up extra background noise and inter-individual variability. Distinction between different T cell subtypes could not be achieved in the analysis.

Remarks on this clonotype: Its recognized antigen is unknown.

The CDR3 holds 14 amino acids from the cysteine to the phenylalanine. The nucleotide record is missing. Reading the germline V gene gives CDR1 MDHEN and CDR2 SYDVKM. The library was prepared using 5' RACE. For each TCR library, 3,500 to 4,500 ng of total RNA was used. cDNA was synthesized with SMARTScribe reverse transcriptase in eight separate reactions per sample. During cDNA synthesis, template switching was used to introduce unique molecular identifiers that contained a 6-nucleotide sample barcode. TCRalpha and TCRbeta cDNA was amplified by two nested PCRs of roughly 16 and 10 cycles, with bead purification after each PCR. Before amplification, the cDNA was treated with uracil DNA-glycosylase and purified using the QIAquick PCR purification kit. The second PCR was the step at which Illumina TruSeq-compatible adapters and sample-specific barcodes were added. Library quality and concentration were assessed using TapeStation and Qubit, and roughly 5 ng of each library was pooled. Pooled libraries were sequenced on an Illumina HiSeq2500 single-index Rapid Run with 2 x 100 bp reads and custom sequencing primers. The original methods were these. MiGEC version 1.2.6 was used for UMI-based consensus assembly to correct PCR and sequencing errors. MiXCR version 2.1.1 was used to carry out V(D)J alignment, clonotype assembly and CDR3 extraction. To normalise gene usage, clonotype sharing and MAIT/NKT TCR abundance, the top 1000, 10 000 and 20 000 clonotypes in each sample were analysed. Diversity was computed as the inverse Simpson index with the vegan R package after downsampling to 27 000 UMIs. Statistical testing used paired Mann-Whitney U tests on the discordant twin pairs and applied Benjamini-Hochberg correction for multiple testing. TCRdb reprocessed the reads and assigns one entry to each CDR3 protein sequence, leaving out DNA. TCRdb's processing, not the authors' own work, is the source of the V and J calls. The table kept for this sample lists 420,000 or so distinct CDR3 sequences. 2% to 3% of the sample is in the top ten clones.

A roughly 2.7 ml peripheral blood sample was drawn into PAXgene tubes per donor and stored at -80°C. Without any T cell sorting, total RNA was extracted from whole blood using the PAXgene blood miRNA kit on an automated QIAcube. Deep TCRalpha and TCRbeta repertoire profiling with unique molecular barcoding was performed on peripheral blood of monozygotic twin pairs concordant or discordant for inflammatory bowel disease. Smoking habits were recorded for all twin pairs, and each individual was classified as a current, former or never smoker. This sequence was found in a human donor with ulcerative colitis or Crohn's disease, or a healthy co-twin of an affected twin (not recorded which). Sequencing was carried out using blood. The chain is assembled from TRBV28 and TRBJ2-3. CDR3 loop: CASSSGTSVDTQYF.